What follows is one TCR beta chain and its context. Its matching antigen is unknown. Constant-segment primers served in 5'RACE that generated TCR alpha and TCR beta cDNA libraries bearing sample barcodes and UMIs. TCRdb reprocessed the 5' RACE reads via MiXCR and lists one record per CDR3 protein. The table records roughly 100,000 distinct CDR3 sequences, over 12% of them present only once. The sample belongs to a study of T-cell memory formation after mild COVID-19. V was cut by 5 bases and J by 3 bases, with 16 bases left in between. The CDR3 is 15 residues long. Germline V CDR1 and CDR2: SEHNR, FQNEAQ (reference sequence). Overall study results and limits: The study detected some responding clones in pre-infection memory, suggesting cross-reactive memory joined. Clones that contracted from day 15 to 85 had balanced CD4/CD8; later expanders were CD4+ biased. CD8+ contracting clones occupied EMRA, while CD4+ ones occupied mainly CM and EM.

The sample taken for sequencing was PBMCs or a T cell subset sorted from them (not recorded which). The gene calls are TRBV7-9 and TRBJ1-1; TRBD1 is a possible D gene (5 bases). This sequence was found in a young man who had mild COVID-19 (a few samples of this study predate the infection). Cell type and time point are not known. Here the CDR3 reads CASSRDGGRDTEAFF. The CDR3 DNA reads TGTGCCAGCAGCCGAGATGGGGGTCGGGACACTGAAGCTTTCTTT.